The clone carrying this T cell receptor beta chain was seen a single time. The assay was immunoSEQ multiplex PCR, and TCRdb's table has in-frame clones only and misses some. The sample records 60,000 to 85,000 clones, roughly 90% being singletons. The length of the CDR3 is 16 residues. V shed 2 bases, J shed 6 bases, and the junction held 7 bases outside the gene matches. Germline CDR1 and CDR2: SGHDN and FVKESK. This entry comes from a study of technical replicates of blood from several donors. The sequence was obtained from a human donor in good health. This chain uses TRBV14 with TRBJ2-2; 9 bases match TRBD1. Specimen: T cells isolated from PBMCs. DNA of the CDR3: TGTGCCAGCAGCCAACTCTGGACAGGGGACTCCGGGGAGCTGTTTTTT. This gives the protein CASSQLWTGDSGELFF.